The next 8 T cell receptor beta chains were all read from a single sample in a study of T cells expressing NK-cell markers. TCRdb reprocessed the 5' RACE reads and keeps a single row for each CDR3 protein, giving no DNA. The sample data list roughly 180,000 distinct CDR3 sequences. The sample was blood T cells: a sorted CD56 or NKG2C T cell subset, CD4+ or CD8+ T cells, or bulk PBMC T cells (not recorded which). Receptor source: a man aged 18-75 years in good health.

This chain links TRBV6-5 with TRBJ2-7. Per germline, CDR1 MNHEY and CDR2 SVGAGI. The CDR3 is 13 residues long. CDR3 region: CASSSLASYEQYF.

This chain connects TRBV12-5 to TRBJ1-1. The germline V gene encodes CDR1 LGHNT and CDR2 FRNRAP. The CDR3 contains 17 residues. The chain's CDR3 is CASGSYAGGLMNTEAFF.

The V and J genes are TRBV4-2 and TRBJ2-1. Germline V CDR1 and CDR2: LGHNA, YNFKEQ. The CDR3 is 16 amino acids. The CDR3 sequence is CASSQDATSAYNEQFF.

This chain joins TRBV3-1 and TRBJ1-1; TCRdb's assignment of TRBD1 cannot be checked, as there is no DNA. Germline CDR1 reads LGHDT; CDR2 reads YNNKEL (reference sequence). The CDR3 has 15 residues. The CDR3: CASSQDREKDTEAFF.

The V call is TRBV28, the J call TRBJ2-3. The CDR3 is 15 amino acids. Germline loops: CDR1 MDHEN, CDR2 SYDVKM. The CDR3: CASSLRLASTDTQYF.

The CDR3 protein is CASSQAPGTDTQYF. The V and J genes are TRBV4-1 and TRBJ2-3. CDR1 is MGHRA and CDR2 is YSYEKL in the germline V gene. The CDR3 is 14 amino acids.

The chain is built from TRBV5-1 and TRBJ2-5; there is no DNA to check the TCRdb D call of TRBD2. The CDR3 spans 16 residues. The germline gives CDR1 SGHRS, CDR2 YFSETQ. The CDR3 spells CASSLQTSGGWETQYF.

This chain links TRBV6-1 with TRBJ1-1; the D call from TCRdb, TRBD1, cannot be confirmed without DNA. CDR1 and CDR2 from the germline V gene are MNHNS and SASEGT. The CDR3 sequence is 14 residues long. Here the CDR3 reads CARNYGAINTEAFF.